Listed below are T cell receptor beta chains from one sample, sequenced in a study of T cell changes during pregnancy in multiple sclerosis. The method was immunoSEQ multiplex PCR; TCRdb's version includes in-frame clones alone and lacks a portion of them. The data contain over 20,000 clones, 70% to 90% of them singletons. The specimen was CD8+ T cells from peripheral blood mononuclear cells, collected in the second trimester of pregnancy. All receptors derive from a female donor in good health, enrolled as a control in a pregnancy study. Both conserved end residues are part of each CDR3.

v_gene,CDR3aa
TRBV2,CASSGPEEYF
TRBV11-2,CASSLLAGVGETQYF
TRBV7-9,CASSPPRSSGNTIYF
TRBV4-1,CASSPILAASSYEQYF
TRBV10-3,CAISGPSGVPYNEQFF
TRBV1,CTSSQPRRVHSYEQYF
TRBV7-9,CASSSTGGSEAFF
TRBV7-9,CASSLTQGSYEQYF
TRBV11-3,CASSLGTGGVYTDTQYF
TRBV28,CASSFFPGGGQPQHF
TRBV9,CASSVARVSEAFF
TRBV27,CASSLWASGSVTQYF
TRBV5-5,CASSLSSGAETQYF